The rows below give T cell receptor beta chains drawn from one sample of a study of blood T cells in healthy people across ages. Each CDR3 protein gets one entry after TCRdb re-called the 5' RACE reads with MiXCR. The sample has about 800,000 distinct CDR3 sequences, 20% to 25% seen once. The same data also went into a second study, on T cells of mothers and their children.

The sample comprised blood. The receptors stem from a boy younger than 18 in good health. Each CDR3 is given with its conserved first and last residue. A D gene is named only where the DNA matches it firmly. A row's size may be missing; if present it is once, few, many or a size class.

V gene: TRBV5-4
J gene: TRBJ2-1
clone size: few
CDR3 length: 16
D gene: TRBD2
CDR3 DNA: TGTGCCAGCAGCCTCACAAGCGGGAGCGTTTACAATGAGCAGTTCTTC
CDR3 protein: CASSLTSGSVYNEQFF

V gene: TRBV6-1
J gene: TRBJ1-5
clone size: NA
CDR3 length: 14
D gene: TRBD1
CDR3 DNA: TGTGCCAGCAGTATCGGACAGGTCGGTCAGCCCCAGCATTTT
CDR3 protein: CASSIGQVGQPQHF

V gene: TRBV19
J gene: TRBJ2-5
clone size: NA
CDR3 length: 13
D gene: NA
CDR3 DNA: TGTGCCAGTAGTTGGTCACCCGGGGAATCCCAGTACTTC
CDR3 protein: CASSWSPGESQYF

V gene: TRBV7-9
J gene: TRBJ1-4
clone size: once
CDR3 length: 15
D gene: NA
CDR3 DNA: TGTGCCAGCAGTGACACCGGGACTGTTAATGAAAAACTGTTTTTT
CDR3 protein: CASSDTGTVNEKLFF

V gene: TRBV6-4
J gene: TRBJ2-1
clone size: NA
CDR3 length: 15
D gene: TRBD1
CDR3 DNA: TGTGCCAGCAGTGTTGAGGGGGCTCTACACAATGAGCAGTTCTTC
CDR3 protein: CASSVEGALHNEQFF

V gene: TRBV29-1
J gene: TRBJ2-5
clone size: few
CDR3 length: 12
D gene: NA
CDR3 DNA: TGCAGCGTTCTAGTGGGGGGAGAGACCCAGTACTTC
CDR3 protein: CSVLVGGETQYF

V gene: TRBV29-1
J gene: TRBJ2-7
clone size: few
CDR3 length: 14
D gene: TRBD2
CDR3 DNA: TGCAGCGTTGAACTAGCGGGGGAGTCCTACGAGCAGTACTTC
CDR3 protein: CSVELAGESYEQYF

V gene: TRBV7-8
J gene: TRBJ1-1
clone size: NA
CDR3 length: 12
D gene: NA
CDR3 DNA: TGTGCCAGCAGCTTAGTTCTCACTGAAGCTTTCTTT
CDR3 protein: CASSLVLTEAFF

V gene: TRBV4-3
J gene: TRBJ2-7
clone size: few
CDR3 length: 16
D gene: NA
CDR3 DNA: TGCGCCAGCAGCCAAGATTCGGTAGCGGACTCCTACGAGCAGTACTTC
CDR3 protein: CASSQDSVADSYEQYF

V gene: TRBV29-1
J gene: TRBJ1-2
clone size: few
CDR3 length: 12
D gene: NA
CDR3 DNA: TGCAGCGGAGGCGGGGGGAGTCGGGGCTACACCTTC
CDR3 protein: CSGGGGSRGYTF

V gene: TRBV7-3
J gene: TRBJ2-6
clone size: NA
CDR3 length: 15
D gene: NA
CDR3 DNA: TGTGCCAGCAGCCCTGGGGTCTCTGGGGCCAACGTCCTGACTTTC
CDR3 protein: CASSPGVSGANVLTF

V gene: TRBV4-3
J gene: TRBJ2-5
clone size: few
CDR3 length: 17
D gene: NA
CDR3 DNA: TGCGCCAGCAGCCAAGATATCCCTGTCTCCGAAAAGGAGACCCAGTACTTC
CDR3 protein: CASSQDIPVSEKETQYF

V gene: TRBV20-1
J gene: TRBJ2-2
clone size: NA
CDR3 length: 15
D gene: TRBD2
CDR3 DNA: TGCAGTGCCAGAGTAGGACTAGCCAACACCGGGGAGCTGTTTTTT
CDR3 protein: CSARVGLANTGELFF

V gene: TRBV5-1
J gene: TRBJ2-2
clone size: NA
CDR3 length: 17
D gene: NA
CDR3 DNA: TGCGCCAGCAGCTTGGTGTTCGGGGGAGACAACACCGGGGAGCTGTTTTTT
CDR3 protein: CASSLVFGGDNTGELFF

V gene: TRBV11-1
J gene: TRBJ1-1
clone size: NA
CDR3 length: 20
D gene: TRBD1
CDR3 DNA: TGTGCCAGCAGCTCAAAAGGGGGGGGGACAGGGTTTAGGGAGAACACTGAAGCTTTCTTT
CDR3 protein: CASSSKGGGTGFRENTEAFF

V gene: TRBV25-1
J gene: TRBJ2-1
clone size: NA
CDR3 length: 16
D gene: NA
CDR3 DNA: TGTGCCAGCAGTGAATTGGCGGGTACGGCCTACAATGAGCAGTTCTTC
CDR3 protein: CASSELAGTAYNEQFF

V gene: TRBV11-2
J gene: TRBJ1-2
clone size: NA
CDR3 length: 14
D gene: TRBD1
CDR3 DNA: TGTGCCAGCAGCCCATCGACAGGGATGGGTGGCTACACCTTC
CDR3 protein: CASSPSTGMGGYTF

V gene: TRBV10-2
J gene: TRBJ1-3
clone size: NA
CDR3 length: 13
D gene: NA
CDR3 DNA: TGCGCCAGCAGGGACATCGCTGGAAACACCGTATATTTT
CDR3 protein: CASRDIAGNTVYF

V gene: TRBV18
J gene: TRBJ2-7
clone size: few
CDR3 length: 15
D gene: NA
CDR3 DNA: TGTGCCAGCTCACCATCACGGGAACTAGACCACGAGCAGTACTTC
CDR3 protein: CASSPSRELDHEQYF

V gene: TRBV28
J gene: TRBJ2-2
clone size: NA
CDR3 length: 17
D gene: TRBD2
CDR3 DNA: TGTGCCAGCAGTTATAGCGGGGGGGCTTCGAACACCGGGGAGCTGTTTTTT
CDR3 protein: CASSYSGGASNTGELFF